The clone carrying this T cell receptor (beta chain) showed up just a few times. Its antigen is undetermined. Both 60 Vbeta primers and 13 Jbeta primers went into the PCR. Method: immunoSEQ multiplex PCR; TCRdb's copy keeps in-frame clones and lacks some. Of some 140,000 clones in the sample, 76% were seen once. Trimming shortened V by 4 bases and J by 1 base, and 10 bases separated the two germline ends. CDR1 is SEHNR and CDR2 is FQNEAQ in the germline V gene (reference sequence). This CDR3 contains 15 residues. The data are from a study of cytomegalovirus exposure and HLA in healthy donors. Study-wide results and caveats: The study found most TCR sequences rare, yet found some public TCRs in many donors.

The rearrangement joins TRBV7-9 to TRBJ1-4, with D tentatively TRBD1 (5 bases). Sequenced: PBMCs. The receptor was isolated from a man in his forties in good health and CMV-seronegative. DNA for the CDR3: TGTGCCAGCAGCTCCCGGCAGGGAACTAATGAAAAACTGTTTTTT. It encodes CASSSRQGTNEKLFF.